The rows below give T cell receptor beta chains drawn from one sample of a study of T cell repertoires in cytomegalovirus infection. TCRdb reprocessed the reads with MiXCR, giving one entry per CDR3 protein. The sample yields 500,000 or so distinct CDR3 sequences, approximately 15% seen once. Sample: CD8+ T cells from PBMCs. The receptors shown here come from a human donor in good health (CMV status not recorded). Some clones in this sample may be carry-over from other donors' samples. The CDR3 runs from the conserved cysteine through the conserved F or W.

j_call,v_call,cdr3_aa
TRBJ2-3,TRBV7-2,CASSSDRGFPDTQYF
TRBJ2-7,TRBV27,CASSLSYSPREQYF
TRBJ2-7,TRBV4-2,CASSQDEGGPYEQYF
TRBJ2-5,TRBV7-9,CASSHSRRGGETQYF
TRBJ1-5,TRBV7-9,CASLWGNQPQHF
TRBJ2-7,TRBV29-1,CSVGLRDEQYF
TRBJ1-2,TRBV15,CATSGIGYGYTF
TRBJ2-1,TRBV7-3,CASSSLAGGEQFF
TRBJ2-1,TRBV7-3,CASSLSSGSFSYNEQFF
TRBJ1-1,TRBV27,CASSSRWTEAFF
TRBJ2-7,TRBV15,CATSSAPEGMNEQYF
TRBJ2-4,TRBV28,CASLTPGLAGGEDIQYF
TRBJ2-7,TRBV27,CASSLGGGGHGYEQYF
TRBJ1-2,TRBV9,CASSVEGADYGYTF